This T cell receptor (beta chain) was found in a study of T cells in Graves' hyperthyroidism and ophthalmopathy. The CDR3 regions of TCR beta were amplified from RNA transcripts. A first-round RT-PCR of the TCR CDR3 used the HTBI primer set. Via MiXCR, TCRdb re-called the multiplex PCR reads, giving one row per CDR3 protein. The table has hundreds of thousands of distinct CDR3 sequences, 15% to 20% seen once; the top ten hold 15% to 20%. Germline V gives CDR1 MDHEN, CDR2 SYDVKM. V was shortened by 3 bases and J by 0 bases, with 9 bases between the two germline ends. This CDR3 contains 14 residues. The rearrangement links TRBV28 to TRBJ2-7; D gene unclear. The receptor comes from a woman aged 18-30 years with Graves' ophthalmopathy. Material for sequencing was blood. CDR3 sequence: CASSLGIRSYEQYF. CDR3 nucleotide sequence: TGTGCCAGCAGTTTGGGGATACGCTCCTACGAGCAGTACTTC.